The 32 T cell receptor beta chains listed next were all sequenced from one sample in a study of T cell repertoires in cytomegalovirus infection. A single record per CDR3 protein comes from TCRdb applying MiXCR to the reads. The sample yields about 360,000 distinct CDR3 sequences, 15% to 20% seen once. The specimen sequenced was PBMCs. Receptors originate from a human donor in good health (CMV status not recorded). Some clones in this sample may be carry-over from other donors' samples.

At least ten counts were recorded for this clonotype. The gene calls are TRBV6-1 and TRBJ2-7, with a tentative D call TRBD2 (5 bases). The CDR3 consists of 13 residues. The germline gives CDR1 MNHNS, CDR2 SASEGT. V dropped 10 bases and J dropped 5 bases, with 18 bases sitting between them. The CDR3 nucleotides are TGTGCCACCCACGGGGAGAGATTGAACGAGCAGTACTTC. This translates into CATHGERLNEQYF.

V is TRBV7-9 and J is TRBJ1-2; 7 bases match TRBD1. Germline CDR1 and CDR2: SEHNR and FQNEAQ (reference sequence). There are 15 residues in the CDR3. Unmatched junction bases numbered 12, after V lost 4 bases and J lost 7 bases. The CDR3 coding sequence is TGTGCCAGCAGCTCTCCGGGACAGACCTTTATTGGCTACACCTTC. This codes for CASSSPGQTFIGYTF.

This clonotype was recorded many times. CDR3 DNA sequence: TGTGCCAGCAGCTTAGCGGGACGAACAGATACGCAGTATTTT. This gives the protein CASSLAGRTDTQYF. The genes are TRBV7-2 and TRBJ2-3; D might be TRBD1 or TRBD2, each matching 5 bases. V was pared by 0 bases and J by 3 bases, with 7 bases between. The CDR3 runs 14 residues. CDR1 SGHTA and CDR2 FQGNSA come from the germline V gene.

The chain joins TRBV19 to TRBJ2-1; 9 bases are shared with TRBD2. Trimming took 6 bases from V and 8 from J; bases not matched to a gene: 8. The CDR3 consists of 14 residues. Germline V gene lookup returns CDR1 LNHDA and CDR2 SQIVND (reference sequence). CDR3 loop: CASREKRGVDEQFF. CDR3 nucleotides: TGTGCCAGTAGAGAGAAGCGGGGGGTTGATGAGCAGTTCTTC.

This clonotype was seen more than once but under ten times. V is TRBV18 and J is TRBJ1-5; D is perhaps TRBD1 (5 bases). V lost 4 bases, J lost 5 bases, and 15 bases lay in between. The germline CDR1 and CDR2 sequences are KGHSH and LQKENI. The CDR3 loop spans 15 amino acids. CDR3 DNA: TGTGCCAGCTCACTCGGACAATCGTCGTATCAGCCCCAGCATTTT. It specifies CASSLGQSSYQPQHF.

The CDR3 region is CASSLIGSQYF. DNA for the CDR3: TGTGCCAGCAGCTTAATTGGGAGCCAGTACTTC. The chain is built from TRBV7-8 and TRBJ2-5; weak D call: TRBD2 (5 bases). V was trimmed by 2 bases and J by 10 bases, leaving 8 bases between them. Per germline, CDR1 SGHVS and CDR2 FQNEAQ. CDR3 length: 11 residues.

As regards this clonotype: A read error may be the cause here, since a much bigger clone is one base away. The CDR3 protein is CATSLAEATETQYF. Written as DNA, the CDR3 is TGTGCCACCTCTCTGGCGGAGGCCACAGAAACGCAGTATTTT. J is TRBJ2-3 and V is TRBV6-6; a weak D match, TRBD2 (5 bases). This CDR3 contains 14 residues. The V gene's germline CDR1 is MNHNY and CDR2 SVGAGI (reference sequence).

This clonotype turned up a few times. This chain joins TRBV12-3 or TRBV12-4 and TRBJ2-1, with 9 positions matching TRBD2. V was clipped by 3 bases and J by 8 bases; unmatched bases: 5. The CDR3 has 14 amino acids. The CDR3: CASSFSGGGHEQFF. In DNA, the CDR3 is TGTGCCAGCAGTTTTAGCGGGGGTGGCCATGAGCAGTTCTTC.

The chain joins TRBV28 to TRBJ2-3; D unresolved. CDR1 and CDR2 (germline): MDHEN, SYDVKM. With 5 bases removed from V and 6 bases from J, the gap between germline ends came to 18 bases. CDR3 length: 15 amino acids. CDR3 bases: TGTGCCAGCAGTCCAACGGGTCCCCGTCGCGATACGCAGTATTTT. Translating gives CASSPTGPRRDTQYF.

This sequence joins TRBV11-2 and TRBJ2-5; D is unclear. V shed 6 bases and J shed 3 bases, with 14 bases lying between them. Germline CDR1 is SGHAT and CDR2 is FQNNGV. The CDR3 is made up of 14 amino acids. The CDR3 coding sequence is TGTGCCAGCAGGCGGCTTAGGTCCAAAGAGACCCAGTACTTC. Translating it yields CASRRLRSKETQYF.

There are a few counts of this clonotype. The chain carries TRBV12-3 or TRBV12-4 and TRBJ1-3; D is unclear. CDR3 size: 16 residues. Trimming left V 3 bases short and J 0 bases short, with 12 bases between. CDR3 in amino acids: CASSFGPYSSGNTIYF. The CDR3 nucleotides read TGTGCCAGCAGTTTCGGACCTTACAGCTCTGGAAACACCATATATTTT.

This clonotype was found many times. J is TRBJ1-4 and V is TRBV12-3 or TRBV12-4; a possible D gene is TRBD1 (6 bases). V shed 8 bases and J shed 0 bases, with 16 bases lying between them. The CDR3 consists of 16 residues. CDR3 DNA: TGTGCCAGCGGAACGGACAGACGTGCAACTAATGAAAAACTGTTTTTT. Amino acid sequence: CASGTDRRATNEKLFF.

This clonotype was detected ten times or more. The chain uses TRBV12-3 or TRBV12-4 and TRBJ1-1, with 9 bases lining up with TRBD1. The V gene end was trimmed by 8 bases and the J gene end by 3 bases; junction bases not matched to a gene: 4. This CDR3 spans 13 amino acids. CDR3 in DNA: TGTGCCAGCGGGACAGGGTCTGACACTGAAGCTTTCTTT. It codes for CASGTGSDTEAFF.

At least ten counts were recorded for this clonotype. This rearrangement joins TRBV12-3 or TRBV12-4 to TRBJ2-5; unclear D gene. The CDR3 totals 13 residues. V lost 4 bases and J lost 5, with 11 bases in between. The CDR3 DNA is TGTGCCAGCAGTTCTTGGGCCGGGGAGACCCAGTACTTC. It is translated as CASSSWAGETQYF.

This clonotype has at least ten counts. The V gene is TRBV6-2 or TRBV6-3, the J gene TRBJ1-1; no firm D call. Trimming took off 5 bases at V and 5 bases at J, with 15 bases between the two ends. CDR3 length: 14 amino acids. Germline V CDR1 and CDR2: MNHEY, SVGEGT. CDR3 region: CASSPRGIQTEAFF. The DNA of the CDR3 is TGTGCCAGCAGTCCCCGAGGTATCCAGACTGAAGCTTTCTTT.

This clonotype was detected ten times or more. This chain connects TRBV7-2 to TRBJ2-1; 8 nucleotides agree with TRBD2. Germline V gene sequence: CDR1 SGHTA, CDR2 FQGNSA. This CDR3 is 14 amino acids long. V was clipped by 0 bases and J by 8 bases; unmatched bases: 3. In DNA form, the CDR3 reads TGTGCCAGCAGCTTAGCGCGGGGGGAGTATGAGCAGTTCTTC. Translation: CASSLARGEYEQFF.

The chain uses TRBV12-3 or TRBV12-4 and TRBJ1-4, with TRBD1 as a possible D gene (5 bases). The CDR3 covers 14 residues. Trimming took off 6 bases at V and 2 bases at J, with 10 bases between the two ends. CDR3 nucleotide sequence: TGTGCCAGCAGGCTGACAGCTACTAATGAAAAACTGTTTTTT. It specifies CASRLTATNEKLFF.

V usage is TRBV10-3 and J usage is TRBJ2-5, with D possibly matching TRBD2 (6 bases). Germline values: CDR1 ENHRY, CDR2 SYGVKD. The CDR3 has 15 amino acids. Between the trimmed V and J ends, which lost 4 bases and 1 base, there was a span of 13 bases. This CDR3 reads CAISGAAGTQETQYF. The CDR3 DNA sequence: TGTGCCATCAGTGGGGCGGCGGGGACCCAAGAGACCCAGTACTTC.

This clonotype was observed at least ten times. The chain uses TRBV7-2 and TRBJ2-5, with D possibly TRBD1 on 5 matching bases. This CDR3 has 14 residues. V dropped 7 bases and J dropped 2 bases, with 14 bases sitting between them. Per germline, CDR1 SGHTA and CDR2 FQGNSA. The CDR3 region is CASNPTALQETQYF. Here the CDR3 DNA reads TGTGCCAGCAACCCGACAGCCCTTCAAGAGACCCAGTACTTC.

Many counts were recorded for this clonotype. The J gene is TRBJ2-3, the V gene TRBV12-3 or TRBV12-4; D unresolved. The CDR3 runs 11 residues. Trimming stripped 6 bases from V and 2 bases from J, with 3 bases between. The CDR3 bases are TGTGCCAGCAGGGTCACAGATACGCAGTATTTT. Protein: CASRVTDTQYF.

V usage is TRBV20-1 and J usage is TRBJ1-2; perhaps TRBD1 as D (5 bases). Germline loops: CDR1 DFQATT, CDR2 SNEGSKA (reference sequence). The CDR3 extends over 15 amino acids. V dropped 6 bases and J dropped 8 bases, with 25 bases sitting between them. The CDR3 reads CSAEGLTEVGWGYTF. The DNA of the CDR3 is TGCAGTGCGGAGGGGTTAACAGAGGTGGGGTGGGGCTACACCTTC.

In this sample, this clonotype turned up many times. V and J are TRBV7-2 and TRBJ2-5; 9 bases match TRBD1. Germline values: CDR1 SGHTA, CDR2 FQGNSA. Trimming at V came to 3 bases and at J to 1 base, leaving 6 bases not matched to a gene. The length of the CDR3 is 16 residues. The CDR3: CASSLAGTGIQETQYF. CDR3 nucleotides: TGTGCCAGCAGCTTGGCCGGGACAGGGATCCAAGAGACCCAGTACTTC.

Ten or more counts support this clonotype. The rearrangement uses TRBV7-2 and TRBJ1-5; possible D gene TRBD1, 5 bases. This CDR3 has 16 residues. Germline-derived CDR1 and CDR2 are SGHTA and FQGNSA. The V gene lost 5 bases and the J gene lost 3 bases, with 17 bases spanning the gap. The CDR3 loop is CASSPNQGGNNQPQHF. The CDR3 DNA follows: TGTGCCAGCAGCCCAAACCAGGGAGGGAACAATCAGCCCCAGCATTTT.

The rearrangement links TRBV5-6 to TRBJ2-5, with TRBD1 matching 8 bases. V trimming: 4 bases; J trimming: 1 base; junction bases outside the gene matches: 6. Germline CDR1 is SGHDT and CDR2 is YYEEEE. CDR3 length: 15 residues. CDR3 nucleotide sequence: TGTGCCAGCAGCCCAAGCACAGGGGGCCAAGAGACCCAGTACTTC. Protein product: CASSPSTGGQETQYF.

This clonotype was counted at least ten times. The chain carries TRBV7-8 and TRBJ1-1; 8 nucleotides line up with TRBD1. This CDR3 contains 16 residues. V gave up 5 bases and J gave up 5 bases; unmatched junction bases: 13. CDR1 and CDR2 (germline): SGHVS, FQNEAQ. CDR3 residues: CASSPGWGRGLTEAFF. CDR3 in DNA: TGTGCCAGCAGCCCCGGGTGGGGCAGGGGGCTTACTGAAGCTTTCTTT.

The CDR3 DNA follows: TGTGCCAGCAGCCAACATAAAGCGGGAGGGCCGAAGACCCAGTACTTC. Translated, it gives CASSQHKAGGPKTQYF. The V gene is TRBV14, the J gene TRBJ2-5, with 10 bases matching TRBD2. From germline, CDR1 is SGHDN and CDR2 FVKESK. This CDR3 has 16 amino acids. Trimming cost V 2 bases and J 6 bases; bases outside gene matches: 9.

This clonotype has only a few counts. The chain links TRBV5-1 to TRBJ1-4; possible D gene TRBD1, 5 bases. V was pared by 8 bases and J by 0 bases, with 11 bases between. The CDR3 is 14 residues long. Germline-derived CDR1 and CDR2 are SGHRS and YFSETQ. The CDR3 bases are TGCGCCAGTCGACCGGGGCCAACTAATGAAAAACTGTTTTTT. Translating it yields CASRPGPTNEKLFF.

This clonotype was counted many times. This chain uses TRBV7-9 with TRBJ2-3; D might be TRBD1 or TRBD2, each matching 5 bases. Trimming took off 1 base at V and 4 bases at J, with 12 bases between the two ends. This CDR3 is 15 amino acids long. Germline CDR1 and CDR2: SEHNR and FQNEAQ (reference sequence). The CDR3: CASSLGALGADTQYF. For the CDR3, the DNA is TGTGCCAGCAGCTTAGGGGCCCTGGGGGCAGATACGCAGTATTTT.

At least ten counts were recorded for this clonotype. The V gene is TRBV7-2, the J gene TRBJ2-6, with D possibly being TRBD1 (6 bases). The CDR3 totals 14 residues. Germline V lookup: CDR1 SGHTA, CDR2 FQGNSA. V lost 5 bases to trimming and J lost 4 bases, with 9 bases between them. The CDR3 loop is CASSPGTGANVLTF. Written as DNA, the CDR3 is TGTGCCAGCAGCCCCGGGACAGGGGCCAACGTCCTGACTTTC.

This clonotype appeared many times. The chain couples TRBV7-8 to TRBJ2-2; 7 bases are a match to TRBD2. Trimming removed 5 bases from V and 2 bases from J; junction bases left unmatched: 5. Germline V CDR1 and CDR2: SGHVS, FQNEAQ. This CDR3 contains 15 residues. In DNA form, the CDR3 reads TGTGCCAGCAGCCGGAGCGGGACCAACACCGGGGAGCTGTTTTTT. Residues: CASSRSGTNTGELFF.

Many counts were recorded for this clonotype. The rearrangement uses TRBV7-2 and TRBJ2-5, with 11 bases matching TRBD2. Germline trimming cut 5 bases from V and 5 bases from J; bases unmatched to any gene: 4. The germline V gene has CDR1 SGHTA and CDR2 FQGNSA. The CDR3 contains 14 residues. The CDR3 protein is CASSPTSGVETQYF. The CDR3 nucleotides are TGTGCCAGCAGCCCGACTAGCGGGGTCGAGACCCAGTACTTC. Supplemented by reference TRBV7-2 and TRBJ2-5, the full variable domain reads GAGVSQSPSNKVTEKGKDVELRCDPISGHTALYWYRQSLGQGLEFLIYFQGNSAPDKSGLPSDRFSAERTGGSVSTLTIQRTQQEDSAVYLCASSPTSGVETQYFGPGTRLLVL.

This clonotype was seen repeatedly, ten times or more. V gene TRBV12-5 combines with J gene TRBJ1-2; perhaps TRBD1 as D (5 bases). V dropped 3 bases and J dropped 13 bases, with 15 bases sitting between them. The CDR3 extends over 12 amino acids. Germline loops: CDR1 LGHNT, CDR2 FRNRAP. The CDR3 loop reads CASGFRDSRCTF. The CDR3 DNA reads TGTGCTAGTGGTTTTCGAGACAGTCGGTGCACCTTC.